A selection of T cell receptor beta chains follows, all from one sample in a study of T cells after posttransplantation cyclophosphamide. The table came from immunoSEQ multiplex PCR; TCRdb's copy has only in-frame clones and leaves some out. This repertoire shows some 45,000 clones, 90% found once; its top ten account for under 2.5%. The sample was PBMCs, taken about 64 days after allogeneic stem cell transplant with posttransplant cyclophosphamide. The receptors were sampled from a male patient aged 55 to 69 who received an allogeneic stem cell transplant from a related donor and was CMV-positive. The graft donor may have given rise to some T cells. Each CDR3 is given with its conserved first and last residue. Each record gives: J gene, D gene, V gene, clone size, CDR3 protein, CDR3 DNA. A D gene is named only where the DNA matches it firmly. A row's size may be missing; if present it is once, few, many or a size class.

>TRBJ1-4|.|TRBV28|.
CASSLRQSNEKLFF
TGTGCCAGCAGTTTAAGACAGTCAAATGAAAAACTGTTTTTT
>TRBJ2-7|.|TRBV27|.
CASSSGLRTYEQYF
TGTGCCAGCAGTTCAGGGTTAAGGACCTACGAGCAGTACTTC
>TRBJ1-6|.|TRBV7-9|.
CASTSGDSPLHF
TGTGCCAGCACCTCAGGGGACTCACCCCTCCACTTT
>TRBJ1-1|TRBD1|TRBV27|once
CASSFRQGGTEAFF
TGTGCCAGCAGTTTTCGACAGGGAGGCACTGAAGCTTTCTTT
>TRBJ1-3|.|TRBV6-1|few
CASSRGTRSGNTIYF
TGTGCCAGCAGCCGAGGGACACGATCTGGAAACACCATATATTTT
>TRBJ1-2|.|TRBV11-3|.
CASSLEQGWGYTF
TGTGCCAGCAGCTTAGAGCAGGGCTGGGGCTACACCTTC
>TRBJ1-5|TRBD1|TRBV19|.
CASMRTGTGKGQPQHF
TGTGCCAGTATGAGGACGGGGACAGGGAAGGGTCAGCCCCAGCATTTT
>TRBJ1-3|.|TRBV5-4|.
CASSQTPTGNTIYF
TGTGCCAGCAGCCAGACACCTACTGGAAACACCATATATTTT
>TRBJ2-2|TRBD2|TRBV7-9|.
CASSLMPGLAGFGELFF
TGTGCCAGCAGCTTAATGCCCGGACTAGCGGGGTTCGGGGAGCTGTTTTTT
>TRBJ2-5|TRBD2|TRBV6-5|.
CASSYERGGGKTQYF
TGTGCCAGCAGTTACGAGCGGGGGGGCGGAAAGACCCAGTACTTC
>TRBJ2-5|TRBD1|TRBV10-3|.
CAISDMQGEETQYF
TGTGCCATCAGTGATATGCAGGGGGAAGAGACCCAGTACTTC
>TRBJ1-2|TRBD1|TRBV9|.
CASRTTGGINYGYTF
TGTGCCAGCAGAACTACAGGGGGCATAAACTATGGCTACACCTTC
>TRBJ1-4|TRBD1|TRBV9|.
CASSAIGVRGDEKLFF
TGTGCCAGCAGCGCGATAGGGGTCAGGGGGGATGAAAAACTGTTTTTT
>TRBJ1-1|.|TRBV5-1|once
CASSAQGTLNTEAFF
TGCGCCAGCAGTGCCCAGGGAACCTTGAACACTGAAGCTTTCTTT
>TRBJ1-2|TRBD1|TRBV6-5|.
CASRTGNLKLGF
TGTGCCAGCAGGACAGGGAACCTTAAGCTCGGATTC
>TRBJ2-1|.|TRBV4-1|once
CASSQAAGWNNEQFF
TGCGCCAGCAGCCAAGCAGCCGGGTGGAACAATGAGCAGTTCTTC
>TRBJ1-2|.|TRBV21-1|once
CASSKRPRRDRGHYYYGYTF
TGTGCCAGCAGCAAAAGGCCTCGCCGGGACAGGGGCCACTACTACTATGGCTACACCTTC
>TRBJ2-2|TRBD2|TRBV27|.
CASSLGGYGIGELFF
TGTGCCAGCAGTTTGGGGGGGTACGGGATAGGGGAGCTGTTTTTT
>TRBJ1-3|TRBD1|TRBV19|few
CASSDYRGLSGNTIYF
TGTGCCAGTAGTGATTACAGGGGTCTTTCGGGAAACACCATATATTTT
>TRBJ2-5|TRBD2|TRBV5-8|.
CASSLAISGGPQETQYF
TGTGCCAGCAGCTTGGCCATCAGCGGGGGGCCCCAAGAGACCCAGTACTTC
>TRBJ1-1|.|TRBV11-2|once
CASSLVSGNTEAFF
TGTGCCAGCAGCTTAGTTTCAGGGAACACTGAAGCTTTCTTT
>TRBJ1-1|.|TRBV5-1|.
CASSFGGDTEAFF
TGCGCCAGCAGCTTTGGAGGGGACACTGAAGCTTTCTTT
>TRBJ2-7|TRBD2|TRBV2|.
CASRDLAGEFYEQYF
TGTGCCAGCAGGGATCTAGCGGGGGAGTTCTACGAGCAGTACTTC
>TRBJ1-6|.|TRBV27|.
CASSPRGSNSPLHF
TGTGCCAGCAGTCCCCGGGGGTCTAATTCACCCCTCCACTTT
>TRBJ2-3|TRBD2|TRBV4-2|.
CASSRAGEGDTQYF
TGTGCCAGCAGCCGAGCGGGGGAGGGAGATACGCAGTATTTT
>TRBJ1-1|TRBD1|TRBV5-5|.
CASSRTGEAFF
TGTGCCAGCAGCAGGACAGGGGAAGCTTTCTTT
>TRBJ2-3|TRBD2|TRBV30|once
CAWSFLLGLAGTDTQYF
TGTGCCTGGAGTTTCCTTCTGGGACTAGCGGGCACAGATACGCAGTATTTT
>TRBJ1-6|.|TRBV5-6|.
CASSFGLTNSYNSPLHF
TGTGCCAGCAGCTTCGGCCTTACTAACTCCTATAATTCACCCCTCCACTTT
>TRBJ2-4|TRBD2|TRBV2|once
CASADGRGGGIQYF
TGTGCCAGCGCCGACGGGCGGGGGGGTGGCATTCAGTACTTC
>TRBJ1-3|TRBD1|TRBV10-3|.
CAISESLDRGRNTIYF
TGTGCCATCAGTGAGTCCCTCGACAGGGGGAGAAACACCATATATTTT
>TRBJ1-1|.|TRBV11-2|.
CASSLVSSGQRKNTEAFF
TGTGCCAGCAGCTTAGTGTCCTCAGGGCAGCGAAAGAACACTGAAGCTTTCTTT
>TRBJ1-1|.|TRBV27|.
CASSARVGTEAFF
TGTGCCAGCAGTGCCAGGGTAGGCACTGAAGCTTTCTTT
>TRBJ2-2|TRBD1|TRBV27|.
CASSPNPATGRELFF
TGTGCCAGCAGTCCCAACCCGGCGACAGGGAGGGAGCTGTTTTTT
>TRBJ2-1|.|TRBV9|.
CASSARVMSSYNEQFF
TGTGCCAGCAGCGCCCGAGTGATGAGCTCCTACAATGAGCAGTTCTTC
>TRBJ1-2|TRBD1|TRBV30|.
CAWSVGTGRGYGYTF
TGTGCCTGGAGTGTAGGGACAGGGCGAGGGTATGGCTACACCTTC
>TRBJ2-3|.|TRBV9|.
CASSVQSGPNRGTDTQYF
TGTGCCAGCAGCGTACAGAGCGGCCCGAATAGGGGCACAGATACGCAGTATTTT
>TRBJ2-2|.|TRBV7-6|.
CASSPRQRPSGELFF
TGTGCCAGCAGCCCTCGTCAGCGACCGTCCGGGGAGCTGTTTTTT
>TRBJ2-3|.|TRBV18|once
CASSPSQGISDTQYF
TGTGCCAGCTCACCATCCCAGGGAATATCAGATACGCAGTATTTT
>TRBJ2-1|TRBD2|TRBV9|.
CASSVITSGEQFF
TGTGCCAGCAGCGTTATTACTAGCGGGGAGCAGTTCTTC
>TRBJ1-5|TRBD1|TRBV19|.
CASSIARQGAFPQHF
TGTGCCAGTAGTATAGCGCGGCAGGGGGCTTTCCCCCAGCATTTT
>TRBJ1-2|TRBD1|TRBV10-3|.
CAISSGQGEVNYGYTF
TGTGCCATCAGTTCGGGACAGGGTGAAGTGAACTATGGCTACACCTTC
>TRBJ1-1|.|TRBV27|.
CASSLFGEAFF
TGTGCCAGCAGTTTGTTCGGTGAAGCTTTCTTT
>TRBJ2-2|.|TRBV21-1|.
CASSKGEGATGELFF
TGTGCCAGCAGCAAAGGTGAGGGGGCCACCGGGGAGCTGTTTTTT
>TRBJ1-5|.|TRBV28|.
CASSLGPLVPYQPQHF
TGTGCCAGCAGTTTAGGCCCATTGGTCCCATATCAGCCCCAGCATTTT
>TRBJ2-6|.|TRBV5-1|.
CASRGSAGSGANVLTF
TGCGCCAGCAGAGGGTCGGCAGGGTCTGGGGCCAACGTCCTGACTTTC
>TRBJ1-1|TRBD1|TRBV7-2|.
CASSTETGFEAFF
TGTGCCAGCAGCACGGAGACAGGGTTCGAAGCTTTCTTT
>TRBJ2-2|TRBD1|TRBV9|.
CASSAGQGAGTGELFF
TGTGCCAGCAGCGCAGGACAGGGGGCGGGAACCGGGGAGCTGTTTTTT
>TRBJ1-1|.|TRBV5-1|.
CASSQNTEAFF
TGCGCCAGCAGCCAAAACACTGAAGCTTTCTTT
>TRBJ1-6|TRBD1|TRBV27|.
CASSLRDRDNSPLHF
TGTGCCAGCAGTTTAAGGGACAGAGATAATTCACCCCTCCACTTT
>TRBJ1-1|TRBD1|TRBV19|.
CASRIQTGEITEAFF
TGTGCCAGTAGGATCCAGACAGGGGAGATCACTGAAGCTTTCTTT
>TRBJ1-6|.|TRBV5-4|.
CASSLAGYNSPLHF
TGTGCCAGCAGCTTGGCGGGCTATAATTCACCCCTCCACTTT
>TRBJ2-7|.|TRBV4-1|.
CASSPRGTEGSYEQYF
TGCGCCAGCAGCCCCCGCGGGACAGAGGGTTCCTACGAGCAGTACTTC
>TRBJ2-5|TRBD2|TRBV2|once
CASSTGLAGATIETQYF
TGTGCCAGCAGCACCGGACTAGCGGGGGCTACAATAGAGACCCAGTACTTC
>TRBJ2-7|.|TRBV7-6|.
CASSLSEATSEQYF
TGTGCCAGCAGCTTAAGTGAGGCAACAAGCGAGCAGTACTTC
>TRBJ1-2|.|TRBV5-8|.
CASSMGHHYGYTF
TGTGCCAGCAGCATGGGACACCACTATGGCTACACCTTC
>TRBJ1-6|.|TRBV28|once
CASVPRINGSPLHF
TGTGCCAGCGTCCCTAGGATTAACGGTTCACCCCTCCACTTT
>TRBJ1-6|TRBD1|TRBV27|.
CASSPGGYNSPLHF
TGTGCCAGCAGCCCAGGGGGCTATAATTCACCCCTCCACTTT
>TRBJ1-4|TRBD1|TRBV7-9|.
CASSTGQGSVREKLFF
TGTGCCAGCAGCACCGGACAGGGTTCAGTCAGAGAAAAACTGTTTTTT
>TRBJ1-2|TRBD1|TRBV5-6|.
CASQSSDRGLSNYGYTF
TGTGCCAGCCAAAGCTCGGACAGGGGCTTATCTAACTATGGCTACACCTTC